This TCR beta chain is from a study of blood T cell repertoires in COVID-19 (dated by TCRdb to about 2020). With respect to the entire study: Samples from collaborators originated in the United States, Italy and Spain and spanned both the acute and convalescent phases of COVID-19. The material from the prospective study consisted of cDNA or gDNA derived from T cells, B-cell-depleted T cells, or PBMCs. Deeply sampled blood TCRbeta repertoires from subjects exposed to, actively infected with, or recovered from COVID-19 were included in the dataset. A freely available public database, intended as a resource for researchers studying the immune response to SARS-CoV-2, is where the repertoires were released. The samples were drawn from the first 160 participants of the ongoing ImmuneRACE study and from some 1,300 subjects provided by 6 global collaborators. Sample metadata almost always included a de-identified subject ID, COVID-19 status, age in years and sex. HLA class I and class II types, where available, came from metadata supplied by the sample provider rather than from assay-based typing. Here is what the overall study found, with its caveats: Clinical and demographic metadata were provided uncurated, with the amount varying by source and participant.

The germline V and J ends show losses of 0 bases and 11 bases respectively, and no gene match explains 11 bases of the junction. The CDR3 has 15 amino acids, counting the end cysteine and phenylalanine. The kept DNA is CDR3 alone, 45 bases in frame from the first base. Reading the germline V gene gives CDR1 SGHDN and CDR2 FVKESK. The immunoSEQ Assay, a bias-controlled multiplex PCR, was used to amplify TCRbeta CDR3 regions from genomic DNA. On the study's bioinformatics: The number of nucleated cells in each sample was estimated by amplification of reference gene primers within the assay. To quantify the absolute abundance of each unique TCRbeta CDR3 rearrangement, sequence reads were collapsed and filtered. For each sample, productive Simpson clonality was calculated as the square root of Simpson's diversity index over productive rearrangements. The source is immuneACCESS, and TCRdb retained only in-frame sequences with V and J called. Part of the clones is not carried over; for the studies checked, unresolved V genes explain less than half of this, and the remainder is unexplained. V and J calls and clone size come straight from that table; D and trimming were deduced from the DNA. Recorded for this sample are around 42,000 clones; about 76% of them occurred a single time. About 8.7% of the sample is taken by the ten largest.

Each collaborating institution followed its own protocols to collect whole blood in K2EDTA tubes. For TCRbeta analysis, collaborators shipped samples as frozen whole blood, isolated PBMCs, or DNA extracted from either of those sample types. With respect to this clone: Its antigen remains undetermined. No much larger clonotype is one base removed from it; base qualities were not supplied.

Specimen: peripheral blood. The clonotype comes from a man between 65 and 80 years old with active or convalescent COVID-19. The receptor chain draws on TRBV14 and TRBJ1-1, and 8 junction bases match TRBD1. DNA sequence: TGTGCCAGCAGCCAAGATAGCGCAGGGGGCACGGCGGCTTTCTTT. Protein translation: CASSQDSAGGTAAFF.